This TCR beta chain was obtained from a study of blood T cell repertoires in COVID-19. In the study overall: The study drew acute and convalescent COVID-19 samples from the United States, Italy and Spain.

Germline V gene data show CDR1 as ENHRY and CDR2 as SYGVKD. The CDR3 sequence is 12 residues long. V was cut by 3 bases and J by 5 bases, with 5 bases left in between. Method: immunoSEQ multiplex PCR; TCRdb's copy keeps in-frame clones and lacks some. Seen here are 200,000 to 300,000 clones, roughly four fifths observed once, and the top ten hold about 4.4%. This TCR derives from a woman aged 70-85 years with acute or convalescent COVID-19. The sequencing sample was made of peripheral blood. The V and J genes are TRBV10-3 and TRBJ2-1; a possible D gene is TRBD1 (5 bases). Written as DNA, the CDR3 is TGTGCCATCAGTGACAGGGACAATGAGCAGTTCTTC. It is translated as CAISDRDNEQFF.